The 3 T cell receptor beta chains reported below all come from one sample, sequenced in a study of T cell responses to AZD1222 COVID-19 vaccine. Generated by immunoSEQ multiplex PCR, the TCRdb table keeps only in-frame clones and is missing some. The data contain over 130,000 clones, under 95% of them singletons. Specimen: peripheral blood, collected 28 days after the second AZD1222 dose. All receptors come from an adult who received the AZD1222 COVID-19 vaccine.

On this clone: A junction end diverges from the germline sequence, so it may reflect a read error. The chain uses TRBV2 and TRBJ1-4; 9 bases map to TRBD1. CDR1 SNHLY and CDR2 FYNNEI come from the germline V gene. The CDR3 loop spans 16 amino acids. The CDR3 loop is CASREAQGARAEKLFF. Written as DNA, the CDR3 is TGTGCCAGCAGGGAAGCACAGGGGGCGCGGGCTGAAAAACTGTTTTTT.

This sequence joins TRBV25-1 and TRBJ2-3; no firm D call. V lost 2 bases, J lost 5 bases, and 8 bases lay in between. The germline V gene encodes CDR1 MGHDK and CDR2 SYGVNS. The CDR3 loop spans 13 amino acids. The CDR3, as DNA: TGTGCCAGCAGTGAAGGGGTGGGAGATACGCAGTATTTT. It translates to CASSEGVGDTQYF.

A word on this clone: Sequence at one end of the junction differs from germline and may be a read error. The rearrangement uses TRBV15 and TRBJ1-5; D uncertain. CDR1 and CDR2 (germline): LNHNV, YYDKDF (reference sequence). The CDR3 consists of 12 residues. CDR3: CATSTSNQPQHF. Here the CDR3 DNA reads TGTGCCACGAGCACCAGCAATCAGCCCCAGCATTTT.